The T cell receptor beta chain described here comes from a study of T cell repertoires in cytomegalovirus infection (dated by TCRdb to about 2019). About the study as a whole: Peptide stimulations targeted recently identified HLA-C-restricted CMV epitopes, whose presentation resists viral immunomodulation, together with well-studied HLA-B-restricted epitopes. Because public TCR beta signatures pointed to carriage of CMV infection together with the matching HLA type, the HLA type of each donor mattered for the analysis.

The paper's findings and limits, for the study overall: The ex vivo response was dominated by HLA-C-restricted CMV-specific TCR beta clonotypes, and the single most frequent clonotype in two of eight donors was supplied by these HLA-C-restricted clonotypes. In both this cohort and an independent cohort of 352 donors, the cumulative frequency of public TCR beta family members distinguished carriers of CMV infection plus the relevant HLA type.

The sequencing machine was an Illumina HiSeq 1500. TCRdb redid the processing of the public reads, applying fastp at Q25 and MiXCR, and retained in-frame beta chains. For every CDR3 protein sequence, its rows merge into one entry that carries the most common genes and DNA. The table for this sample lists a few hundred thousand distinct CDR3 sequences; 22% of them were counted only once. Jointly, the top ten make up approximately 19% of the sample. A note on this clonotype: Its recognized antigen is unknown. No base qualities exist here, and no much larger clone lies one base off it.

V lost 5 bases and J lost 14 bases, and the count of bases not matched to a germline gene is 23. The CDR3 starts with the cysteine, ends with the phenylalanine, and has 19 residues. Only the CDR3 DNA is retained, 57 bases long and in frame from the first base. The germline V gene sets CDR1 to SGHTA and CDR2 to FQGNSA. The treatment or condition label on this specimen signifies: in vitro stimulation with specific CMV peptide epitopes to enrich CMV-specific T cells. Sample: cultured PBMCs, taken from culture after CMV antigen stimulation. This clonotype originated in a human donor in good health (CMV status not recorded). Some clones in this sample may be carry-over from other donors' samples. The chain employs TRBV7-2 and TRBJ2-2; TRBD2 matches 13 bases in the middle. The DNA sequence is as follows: TGTGCCAGCAGCCGACTAGCGGGAGGTCCCCCATCCCCCCCCGGCGACCTGTTTTTT. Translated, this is CASSRLAGGPPSPPGDLFF. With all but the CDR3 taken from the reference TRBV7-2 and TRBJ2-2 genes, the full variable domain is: GAGVSQSPSNKVTEKGKDVELRCDPISGHTALYWYRQSLGQGLEFLIYFQGNSAPDKSGLPSDRFSAERTGGSVSTLTIQRTQQEDSAVYLCASSRLAGGPPSPPGDLFFGEGSRLTVL.